The 3 T cell receptor beta chains reported below all come from one sample, sequenced in a study of T cells in localized non-small cell lung cancer. Sequenced by immunoSEQ multiplex PCR; TCRdb stores in-frame clones only, minus some. The table shows about 39,000 clones, with 70% to 80% occurring only once. The sample consisted of PBMCs, taken before any cancer treatment. All receptors come from a woman aged 35 to 70 with stage II squamous cell lung carcinoma.

CDR3 sequence reads: CASSGQGAEYGYTF. Written as DNA, the CDR3 is TGTGCCAGCAGTGGACAGGGGGCTGAGTATGGCTACACCTTC. The chain links TRBV2 to TRBJ1-2, with 10 nucleotides matching TRBD1. The CDR3 length is 14 residues. The V segment lost 4 bases and the J segment 5 bases; nucleotides outside the gene matches: 4. The germline CDR1 and CDR2 sequences are SNHLY and FYNNEI. Filled out from reference TRBV2 and TRBJ1-2, the complete variable domain reads EPEVTQTPSHQVTQMGQEVILRCVPISNHLYFYWYRQILGQKVEFLVSFYNNEISEKSEIFDDQFSVERPDGSNFTLKIRSTKLEDSAMYFCASSGQGAEYGYTFGSGTRLTVV.

The chain employs TRBV29-1 and TRBJ2-7; 9 bases agree with TRBD2. The CDR3 has 13 residues. V lost 7 bases to trimming and J lost 4 bases; unmatched junction nucleotides: 8. From germline, CDR1 is SQVTM and CDR2 ANQGSEA. CDR3 sequence: CSAKGTSRYEQYF. The DNA for the CDR3 is TGCAGCGCCAAGGGGACTAGCAGATACGAGCAGTACTTC.

The chain carries TRBV4-3 and TRBJ1-5, with a weak D call TRBD1 (5 bases). V gave up 2 bases and J gave up 6 bases, with 14 bases separating them. Germline V lookup: CDR1 LGHNA, CDR2 YSLEER. This CDR3 comprises 15 residues. This CDR3 reads CASSQQMGEGQPQHF. CDR3 in DNA: TGCGCCAGCAGCCAACAAATGGGGGAAGGTCAGCCCCAGCATTTT.